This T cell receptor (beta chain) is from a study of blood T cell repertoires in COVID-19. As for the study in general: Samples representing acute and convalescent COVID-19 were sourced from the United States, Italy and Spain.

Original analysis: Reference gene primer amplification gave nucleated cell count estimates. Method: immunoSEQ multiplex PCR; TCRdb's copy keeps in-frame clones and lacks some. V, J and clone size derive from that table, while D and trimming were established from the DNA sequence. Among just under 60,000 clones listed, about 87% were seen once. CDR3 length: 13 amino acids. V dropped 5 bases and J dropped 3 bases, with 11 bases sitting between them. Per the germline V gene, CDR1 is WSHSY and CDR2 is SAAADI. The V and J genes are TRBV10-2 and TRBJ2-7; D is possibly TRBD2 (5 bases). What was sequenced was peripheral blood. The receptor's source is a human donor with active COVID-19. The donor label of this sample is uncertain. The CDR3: CASSIGRDYEQYF. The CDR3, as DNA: TGCGCCAGCAGTATAGGACGGGACTACGAGCAGTACTTC.